This TCR beta chain is drawn from a study of blood T cell repertoires in COVID-19 (TCRdb year 2020). Looking at the study overall: Collaborator samples came from the United States, Italy and Spain and covered acute and convalescent phases of COVID-19. The material from the prospective study consisted of cDNA or gDNA derived from T cells, B-cell-depleted T cells, or PBMCs. Subjects who had been exposed to COVID-19, were actively infected with it, or had recovered from it provided the deeply sampled blood TCRbeta repertoires that made up the dataset. A freely available public database, intended as a resource for researchers studying the immune response to SARS-CoV-2, is where the repertoires were released. The samples were drawn from two sources: the first 160 participants of the ongoing ImmuneRACE study, and over 950 subjects contributed by 6 global collaborators. Nearly every sample came with metadata listing a de-identified subject ID, COVID-19 status, age in years and sex. Where HLA class I and class II types were available, the types were taken from metadata supplied by the sample provider, not from assay-based typing.

The cysteine opens and the phenylalanine closes a CDR3 of 18 amino acids. Only the CDR3 DNA is retained, 54 bases long and in frame from the first base. V loses 0 bases at its end and J loses 4 bases; junction bases beyond the gene matches: 9. In the germline V gene, CDR1 corresponds to SGHTA and CDR2 to FQGNSA. The investigation overall reported the following: How much clinical and demographic metadata was included differed by source and by participant, and the metadata was provided uncurated.

This clone was counted between two and nine times. The target of this receptor is not known. Base qualities are not at hand, and no much larger clone is one base apart. TCRbeta CDR3 regions were amplified from genomic DNA using the immunoSEQ Assay, a bias-controlled multiplex PCR. Per the source publication's procedure: Nucleated cell counts per sample were estimated from amplification of reference gene primers within the assay. To quantify the absolute abundance of each unique TCRbeta CDR3 rearrangement, sequence reads were collapsed and filtered. Productive Simpson clonality was computed per sample as the square root of Simpson's diversity index over productive rearrangements. Here the immuneACCESS table is served through TCRdb, limited to in-frame sequences with V and J called. Missing clones are a known gap in these copies; in checked studies unresolved V genes cover under half, and the rest lacks a known reason. V and J calls and clone size are as listed in that table; D and trimming were resolved from the DNA. This sample gives 150,000 to 160,000 clones in total; around 84% of them show up just once. Roughly 8.9% of the sample lies in the top ten.

Whole blood was collected in K2EDTA tubes by collaborating institutions according to the institutions' own protocols. For TCRbeta analysis, collaborators shipped samples in one of three forms: frozen whole blood, isolated PBMCs, or DNA extracted from either of those sample types. The source material was peripheral blood. The chain links TRBV7-2 with TRBJ2-2; a stretch of 9 junction bases matches TRBD1. The source is a woman aged 45-65 years with acute or convalescent COVID-19. The DNA is TGTGCCAGCAGCTTAGCGTGGGGGGGACAGGGTGCCACCGGGGAGCTGTTTTTT. This translates into CASSLAWGGQGATGELFF.